This T cell receptor beta chain came from a study of T cell responses to AZD1222 COVID-19 vaccine. This CDR3 is built from 14 residues. Unmatched junction bases numbered 3, after V lost 3 bases and J lost 2 bases. CDR1 and CDR2 from the germline V gene are SGHNT and YENEEA. Sequenced by immunoSEQ multiplex PCR; TCRdb stores in-frame clones only, minus some. This sample has 98,000 or so clones, with roughly 80% found just once. Study-wide results and caveats: The number of AZD1222 recipients seropositive at baseline was only 5 to 7. Clonal diversity may have been underestimated, and the donors were mostly white British, with more females than males.

Only one count was recorded for this clone. Its antigen is not identified. The chain combines TRBV11-3 with TRBJ1-2; 7 bases agree with TRBD1. This sample comprised peripheral blood, obtained 28 days after the second AZD1222 dose. This TCR derives from an adult who received the AZD1222 COVID-19 vaccine. The CDR3 here is CASSFQQGNYGYTF. In DNA form, the CDR3 reads TGTGCCAGCAGCTTTCAACAGGGGAACTATGGCTACACCTTC.